This T cell receptor (beta chain) was identified during a study of T cell repertoires in cytomegalovirus infection (dated by TCRdb to between 2018 and 2021). Broadly, across the study: Peptide stimulations targeted recently identified HLA-C-restricted CMV epitopes, whose presentation resists viral immunomodulation, together with well-studied HLA-B-restricted epitopes. Because public TCR beta signatures pointed to carriage of CMV infection together with the matching HLA type, the HLA type of each donor mattered for the analysis. What the research found in general, with its limitations: The ex vivo response was dominated by HLA-C-restricted CMV-specific TCR beta clonotypes, which also provided the single most frequent clonotype in two of eight donors. In both this cohort and an independent cohort of some 380 donors, the cumulative frequency of public TCR beta family members distinguished carriers of CMV infection plus the relevant HLA type.

Per the publication, the treatment or condition label means: in vitro stimulation with specific CMV peptide epitopes to enrich CMV-specific T cells. The instrument given in TCRdb is Illumina HiSeq 1500. The public reads were run again by TCRdb, first through fastp at Q25 and then through MiXCR, and only productive beta chains were kept. A single entry per CDR3 protein holds the most common genes and DNA from its merged rows. In all, the sample holds fewer than 1,000,000 distinct CDR3 sequences, and roughly 31% of those were seen once. The ten largest clonotypes hold more than 13% of the sample. This clonotype was seen a handful of times. Its binding antigen is unknown. The record has no base qualities; no much larger clone is one base away. The receptor was isolated from a human donor in good health (CMV status not recorded). Some clones in this sample may be carry-over from other donors' samples. The sequenced sample was cultured CD8+ T cells from PBMCs, obtained from culture after CMV antigen stimulation.

The CDR3 loop reads CASSFWQINTEAFF. In nucleotides, the sequence is TGTGCCAGCAGTTTCTGGCAGATAAACACTGAAGCTTTCTTT. The receptor chain draws on TRBV12-3 or TRBV12-4 and TRBJ1-1; there is no confident call for the D gene. V gives up 3 bases and J gives up 2 bases, and the segment between their germline ends measures 10 bases. The CDR3 holds 14 amino acids from the cysteine to the phenylalanine. The entry retains the CDR3 DNA only, 42 bases that are in frame from base 1.